This entry lists 14 T cell receptor beta chains sequenced from one sample in a study of shared clonotypes between healthy human individuals. The table came from immunoSEQ multiplex PCR; TCRdb's copy has only in-frame clones and leaves some out. The table includes around 2.1 million clones, roughly 91% detected once. Selected positively for CCR7 and CD45RO-negative, naive CD8 cells excluded terminally differentiated effector memory CD45RA+ cells. Sequenced input: naive CD8+ T cells from PBMCs. These TCRs come from a man between 18 and 29 years old in good health. Some clones in this sample may be carry-over from other donors' samples.

DNA of the CDR3: TGTGCCAGCAGTTTAACCGGGCGTCGCAATCAGCCCCAGCATTTT. Translated: CASSLTGRRNQPQHF. This chain joins TRBV27 and TRBJ1-5, with D hard to call. The V end lost 2 bases, the J end lost 2 bases, and 10 bases lay between the germline ends. The CDR3 contains 15 residues. The germline CDR1 and CDR2 sequences are MNHEY and SMNVEV (reference sequence).

The V gene is TRBV7-9, the J gene TRBJ2-3; 8 nucleotides line up with TRBD2. This CDR3 is built from 16 residues. The germline V gene has CDR1 SEHNR and CDR2 FQNEAQ (reference sequence). With 5 bases clipped from V and 3 bases from J, the junction kept 10 bases outside the gene matches. The CDR3 region has the DNA TGTGCCAGCAGCCTCCCGGAAGCGGGAGAAACAGATACGCAGTATTTT. It specifies CASSLPEAGETDTQYF. Together with reference TRBV7-9 and TRBJ2-3, the CDR3 gives the full variable domain: DTGVSQNPRHKITKRGQNVTFRCDPISEHNRLYWYRQTLGQGPEFLTYFQNEAQLEKSRLLSDRFSAERPKGSFSTLEIQRTEQGDSAMYLCASSLPEAGETDTQYFGPGTRLTVL.

As DNA, the CDR3 is TGCGCCAGCAGCCACTCAAAACGGGCCTACGAGCAGTACTTC. This translates into CASSHSKRAYEQYF. V usage is TRBV23-1 and J usage is TRBJ2-7; unclear D gene. TRBV23-1 has ORF status, its function being uncertain. Trimming removed 6 bases at V and 2 bases at J, with 14 bases between. The CDR3 runs to 14 residues.

As regards this clone: This sample includes further DNA sequences coding for the same CDR3. This chain joins TRBV7-9 and TRBJ1-4; 7 bases are a match to TRBD1. The CDR3 sequence is 13 residues long. Germline CDR1 is SEHNR and CDR2 is FQNEAQ (reference sequence). The V and J ends lost 1 base and 7 bases, in that order; junction bases with no gene match: 0. CDR3 residues: CASSLEGAEKLFF. CDR3 nucleotides: TGTGCCAGCAGCTTAGAGGGGGCTGAAAAACTGTTTTTT.

The V call is TRBV4-1, the J call TRBJ2-7; no firm D call. Trimming pared 4 bases from V and 3 bases from J, leaving 16 bases between. The CDR3 has 15 residues. CDR1 MGHRA and CDR2 YSYEKL come from the germline V gene. CDR3 coding DNA: TGCGCCAGCAGCCTTTTAGACGGTACGAACTACGAGCAGTACTTC. Translating it yields CASSLLDGTNYEQYF.

This clone showed up just once. This chain links TRBV19 with TRBJ1-5, with 7 nucleotides matching TRBD1. Germline V gene lookup returns CDR1 LNHDA and CDR2 SQIVND (reference sequence). V dropped 5 bases and J dropped 2; count of bases not matched to a gene: 9. This CDR3 contains 16 residues. The CDR3 loop is CASSALTGVGNQPQHF. The CDR3 region has the DNA TGTGCCAGTAGTGCCCTAACAGGGGTGGGCAATCAGCCCCAGCATTTT.

J is TRBJ1-1 and V is TRBV4-1, with D maybe TRBD1 (6 bases). V was shortened by 1 base and J by 5 bases, with 17 bases between the two germline ends. CDR3 length equals 16 residues. CDR1 is MGHRA and CDR2 is YSYEKL in the germline V gene. CDR3 region: CASSQGPVGARTEAFF. CDR3 DNA: TGCGCCAGCAGCCAAGGTCCCGTGGGGGCGAGAACTGAAGCTTTCTTT.

The chain links TRBV2 to TRBJ2-1, with D tentatively TRBD1 (5 bases). Germline CDR1 and CDR2: SNHLY and FYNNEI. Deletions cut 8 bases from V and 6 bases from J, with 11 bases between. The CDR3 sequence is 12 residues long. CDR3 sequence: CASLTDSNEQFF. The CDR3 bases are TGTGCCAGCCTGACAGACAGCAATGAGCAGTTCTTC.

The rearrangement uses TRBV27 and TRBJ2-7; 8 bases map to TRBD2. Unmatched junction bases numbered 6, after V lost 2 bases and J lost 3 bases. The CDR3 is made up of 15 amino acids. Germline values: CDR1 MNHEY, CDR2 SMNVEV (reference sequence). The CDR3 DNA sequence: TGTGCCAGCAGTTTAGGGGCGGGGGGCATCTACGAGCAGTACTTC. Its translation is CASSLGAGGIYEQYF.

The chain recombines TRBV6-5 with TRBJ2-1; TRBD2 agrees at 8 bases. The CDR3 runs 15 residues. V dropped 2 bases and J dropped 5; count of bases not matched to a gene: 5. CDR1 MNHEY and CDR2 SVGAGI come from the germline V gene. The CDR3, as DNA: TGTGCCAGCAGTTACGTGAGCGGGAGCAACAATGAGCAGTTCTTC. The encoded protein is CASSYVSGSNNEQFF.

Points on this clone: Additional DNA sequences in this sample encode the identical CDR3. V and J are TRBV9 and TRBJ2-7, with D maybe TRBD1 (6 bases). In germline, CDR1 is SGDLS, CDR2 YYNGEE. Trimming left V 0 bases short and J 0 bases short, with 7 bases between. The CDR3 contains 14 residues. This CDR3 reads CASSVADSSYEQYF. CDR3 DNA: TGTGCCAGCAGCGTAGCGGACAGCTCCTACGAGCAGTACTTC.

The chain uses TRBV27 and TRBJ2-1; tentative D call: TRBD2 (7 bases). This CDR3 is 15 amino acids long. The germline CDR1 and CDR2 sequences are MNHEY and SMNVEV (reference sequence). V was clipped by 2 bases and J by 9 bases, with 17 bases between them. CDR3 sequence: CASSLSIGGQGEQFF. DNA of the CDR3: TGTGCCAGCAGTTTAAGTATCGGGGGGCAGGGTGAGCAGTTCTTC.

The gene calls are TRBV27 and TRBJ2-7; D not certain. This CDR3 comprises 12 residues. Germline V gene lookup returns CDR1 MNHEY and CDR2 SMNVEV (reference sequence). Trimming removed 3 bases from V and 2 bases from J, with 5 bases in between. CDR3: CASSFDAYEQYF. The CDR3 nucleotides are TGTGCCAGCAGTTTCGACGCCTACGAGCAGTACTTC.

Remarks on this clone: The sample has other DNA sequences that encode this CDR3 too. The chain employs TRBV19 and TRBJ2-7; 7 positions match TRBD2. Per germline, CDR1 LNHDA and CDR2 SQIVND (reference sequence). The CDR3 length is 11 residues. V shed 8 bases and J 6 bases; nucleotides not matched to a gene: 4. The DNA of the CDR3 is TGTGCCAGTCGGTCGGGGGGCGAGCAGTACTTC. This codes for CASRSGGEQYF.